A selection of T cell receptor beta chains follows, all from one sample in a study of response to subunit inactivated influenza vaccine. TCRdb redid the calling of the RT-PCR reads with MiXCR, one entry per CDR3 protein. This sample carries roughly 540,000 distinct CDR3 sequences, 20% to 25% of them seen once, and the ten largest clones take around 2.8%. These data also featured in a second study, about T cells expressing NK-cell markers.

The sequencing here drew on CD4+ T cells sorted from PBMCs, taken about 13 days after vaccination. The source is a man between 45 and 60 years old who received an inactivated influenza vaccine. The CDR3 runs from the conserved cysteine through the conserved F or W. Each record gives: V gene, J gene, clone size, D gene, CDR3 DNA, CDR3 protein. D genes are given only for firm matches. Not all rows give a size; the values are once, few, many and, for expanded clones, a class.

TRBV5-1	TRBJ2-5	few	TRBD1	TGCGCCAGCAGCGGGGGACAGGGCCAAGAGACCCAGTACTTC	CASSGGQGQETQYF
TRBV4-2	TRBJ2-5	few	NA	TGTGCCAGCAGCCAAGATACGACCGAGGGTGAGACCCAGTACTTC	CASSQDTTEGETQYF
TRBV11-2	TRBJ2-3	once	NA	TGTGCCAGCAGCTCCACCGCGACTAGTACGGATACGCAGTATTTT	CASSSTATSTDTQYF
TRBV4-1	TRBJ1-6	many	TRBD1	TGCGCCAGCACCCGGGACAGGGGAGATTCACCCCTCCACTTT	CASTRDRGDSPLHF
TRBV20-1	TRBJ2-7	NA	TRBD1	TGCAGTGCTAGACGGACAGGCGGTTACGAGCAGTACTTC	CSARRTGGYEQYF
TRBV20-1	TRBJ2-3	NA	NA	TGCAGTGCTAGATCAGGGGCAGATACGCAGTATTTT	CSARSGADTQYF
TRBV20-1	TRBJ2-3	NA	NA	TGCAGTGCTCAAATAGCGACTAGCACAGATACGCAGTATTTT	CSAQIATSTDTQYF
TRBV28	TRBJ2-2	many	TRBD2	TGTGCCAGCAGCCGGTCCGGGACTAGCGTGGGCGGGGAGCTGTTTTTT	CASSRSGTSVGGELFF
TRBV11-3	TRBJ2-3	NA	TRBD2	TGTGCCAGCAGCCATAGCGGGGGTCGCACAGATACGCAGTATTTT	CASSHSGGRTDTQYF
TRBV5-6	TRBJ2-7	NA	TRBD1	TGTGCCAGCAGCCCGGACAGGGGTCGGGAGCAGTACTTC	CASSPDRGREQYF
TRBV5-1	TRBJ2-7	few	NA	TGCGCCAGCAGCGGCGTAGGGGTAGTGGGTTACGAGCAGTACTTC	CASSGVGVVGYEQYF
TRBV14	TRBJ2-7	few	NA	TGTGCCAGCAGCCAAGGATACAGGGAGGGATCCTACGAGCAGTACTTC	CASSQGYREGSYEQYF
TRBV4-1	TRBJ2-6	NA	TRBD1	TGCGCCAGCAGCCGGGAACGCGGGACAGGGACTACTGGGGCCAACGTCCTGACTTTC	CASSRERGTGTTGANVLTF
TRBV9	TRBJ2-2	NA	NA	TGTGCCAGCAGCGCTACGGACACCGGGGAGCTGTTTTTT	CASSATDTGELFF
TRBV3-1	TRBJ1-6	few	TRBD1	TGTGCCAGCAGCCGGCCGGGACAGAATTCACCCCTCCACTTT	CASSRPGQNSPLHF
TRBV4-1	TRBJ1-4	NA	NA	TGCGCCAGCAGCCGCGCAGGGGTGGTAAATGAAAAACTGTTTTTT	CASSRAGVVNEKLFF
TRBV24-1	TRBJ2-2	NA	NA	TGTGCCACCAGTGGGGAAGGCGGATACACCGGGGAGCTGTTTTTT	CATSGEGGYTGELFF
TRBV4-1	TRBJ2-7	NA	NA	TGCACCAGCAGCCAAGGTTCAACACTACCCTACGAGCAGTACTTC	CTSSQGSTLPYEQYF
TRBV5-1	TRBJ1-2	NA	TRBD1	TGCGCCAGCAGCTTGGCCCGGGCAGGGGGCGCCTATGGCTACACCTTC	CASSLARAGGAYGYTF
TRBV6-1	TRBJ1-4	few	TRBD1	TGTGCCAGCAGCAAGGACAGGGGGAGAGTTGAAAAACTGTTTTTT	CASSKDRGRVEKLFF
TRBV3-1	TRBJ2-7	few	NA	TGTGCCAGCAGCCGGGGGTTGCGCAGCTCCTACGAGCAGTACTTC	CASSRGLRSSYEQYF
TRBV24-1	TRBJ1-1	many	NA	TGTGCCACCAGTGTACCTGAAGCTTTCTTT	CATSVPEAFF
TRBV7-9	TRBJ1-1	NA	NA	TGTGCCAGCAGGAGGGGGGTCAAGAACACTGAAGCTTTCTTT	CASRRGVKNTEAFF
TRBV6-5	TRBJ2-7	NA	TRBD1	TGTGCCAGCAGTTCAGGACAGGTTGGGTACGAGCAGTACTTC	CASSSGQVGYEQYF